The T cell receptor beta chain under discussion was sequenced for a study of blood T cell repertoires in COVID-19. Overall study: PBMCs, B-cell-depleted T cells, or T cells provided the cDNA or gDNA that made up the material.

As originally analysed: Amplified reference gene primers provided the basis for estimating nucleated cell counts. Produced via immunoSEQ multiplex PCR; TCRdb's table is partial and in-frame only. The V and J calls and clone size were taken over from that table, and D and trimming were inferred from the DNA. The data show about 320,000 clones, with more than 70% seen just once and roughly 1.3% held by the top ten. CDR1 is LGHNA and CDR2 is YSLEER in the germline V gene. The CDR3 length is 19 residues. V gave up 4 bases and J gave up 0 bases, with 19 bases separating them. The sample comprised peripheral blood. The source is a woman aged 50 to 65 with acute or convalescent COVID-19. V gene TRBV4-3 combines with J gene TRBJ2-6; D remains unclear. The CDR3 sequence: CASSRAAPYGASGANVLTF. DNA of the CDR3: TGCGCCAGCAGCCGTGCGGCCCCTTACGGCGCCTCTGGGGCCAACGTCCTGACTTTC.